This section outlines one T cell receptor (beta chain) sequence together with its context. The sample comes from a study of blood T cell repertoires in COVID-19. Profiling relied on immunoSEQ multiplex PCR, and the TCRdb table lists in-frame clones only, not all of them. The sample lists over 150,000 clones, roughly 84% occurring once. The CDR3 runs 14 residues. CDR1 KGHSH and CDR2 LQKENI come from the germline V gene. J lost 10 bases, V lost 4 bases, and 5 bases had no gene match. Self-reported history from a screening survey and questionnaire set each donor's cohort. Among Cohort 3 donors, those recovered had two negative PCRs, clearance, or symptom resolution.

This chain connects TRBV18 to TRBJ2-1; 12 bases fit TRBD2. The TCR was taken from a woman between 50 and 59 years old who had recovered from COVID-19. Material: PBMCs or T cells enriched from blood (not recorded which). The CDR3 protein is CASSRLAGAREQFF. In nucleotides, the CDR3 is TGTGCCAGCTCACGACTAGCGGGAGCCAGGGAGCAGTTCTTC. Looking up the rest from reference TRBV18 and TRBJ2-1 gives the full variable domain: NAGVMQNPRHLVRRRGQEARLRCSPMKGHSHVYWYRQLPEEGLKFMVYLQKENIIDESGMPKERFSAEFPKEGPSILRIQQVVRGDSAAYFCASSRLAGAREQFFGPGTRLTVL.